This T cell receptor beta chain was documented in a study of blood T cells in healthy people across ages. The authors ran a second PCR of about 7 to 11 cycles using a sample-barcoded 5' primer and a J-beta primer mix. A single record per CDR3 protein comes from TCRdb applying MiXCR to the 5' RACE reads. The table shows about a million distinct CDR3 sequences, with about 48% occurring only once. V was cut by 6 bases and J by 1 base, with 24 bases left in between. This CDR3 is built from 17 residues. Germline values: CDR1 DFQATT, CDR2 SNEGSKA (reference sequence). On this clonotype itself: What it binds is not known. A much bigger clone sits one base away, suggesting this may be a read error.

Study findings and constraints: A strong correlation between TCR beta diversity and naive T cell percentage was seen.

Ranging in age from roughly 6 to 100, the donors were healthy Caucasian individuals from Russia. Drawn from each donor were about 9 milliliters of peripheral blood. Isolated PBMCs totaled at least 6 million in each sample. Specimen: blood. The source of this sequence is a man in his thirties or forties in good health. This chain joins TRBV20-1 and TRBJ2-5; possibly TRBD1 or TRBD2 for D (6 bases each). This CDR3 is CSASPGGPGAAQETQYF. CDR3 DNA sequence: TGCAGTGCCAGCCCCGGGGGACCGGGGGCCGCCCAAGAGACCCAGTACTTC.